This T cell receptor beta chain was profiled in a study of T cell changes during pregnancy in multiple sclerosis. The protocol was immunoSEQ multiplex PCR, while the TCRdb copy is restricted to in-frame clones and leaves out a portion. The repertoire includes fewer than 90,000 clones, 94% of them detected once, and approximately 0.8% sits in the top ten. From germline, CDR1 is MNHEY and CDR2 SMNVEV (reference sequence). The CDR3 has 13 amino acids. The V segment lost 6 bases and the J segment 4 bases; nucleotides outside the gene matches: 6. The sequenced sample was peripheral blood, obtained in the third trimester of pregnancy. This TCR was recovered from a female donor with multiple sclerosis, enrolled in a pregnancy study. The V and J genes are TRBV27 and TRBJ2-7, with 7 bases aligning to TRBD1. The CDR3 is CASSYNRGYEQYF. The CDR3 region has the DNA TGTGCCAGCAGCTACAACAGGGGATACGAGCAGTACTTC.